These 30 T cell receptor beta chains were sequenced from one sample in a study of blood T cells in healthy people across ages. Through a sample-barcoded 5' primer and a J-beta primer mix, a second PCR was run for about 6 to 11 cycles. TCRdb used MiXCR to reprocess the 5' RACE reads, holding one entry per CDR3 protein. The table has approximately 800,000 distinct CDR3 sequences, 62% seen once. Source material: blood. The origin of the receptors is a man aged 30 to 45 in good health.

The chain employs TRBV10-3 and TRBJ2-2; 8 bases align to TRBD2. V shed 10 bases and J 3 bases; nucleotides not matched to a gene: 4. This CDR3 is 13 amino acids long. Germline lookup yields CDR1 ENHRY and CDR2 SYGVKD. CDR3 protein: CATTGLDTGELFF. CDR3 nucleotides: TGTGCCACGACGGGACTAGACACCGGGGAGCTGTTTTTT.

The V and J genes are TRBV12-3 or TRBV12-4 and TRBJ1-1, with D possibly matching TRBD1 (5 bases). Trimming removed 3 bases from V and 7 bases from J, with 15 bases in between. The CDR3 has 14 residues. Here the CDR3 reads CASSFVGAPGEAFF. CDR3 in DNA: TGTGCCAGCAGTTTTGTAGGGGCGCCCGGTGAAGCTTTCTTT.

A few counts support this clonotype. CDR3 protein: CAIKGLYEQYF. The CDR3 region has the DNA TGTGCCATCAAAGGCCTTTACGAGCAGTACTTC. V usage is TRBV10-3 and J usage is TRBJ2-5; the D is unclear. The J call may not be correct, given that the DNA end is closer to TRBJ2-7. CDR3 size: 11 residues. The germline CDR1 and CDR2 sequences are ENHRY and SYGVKD.

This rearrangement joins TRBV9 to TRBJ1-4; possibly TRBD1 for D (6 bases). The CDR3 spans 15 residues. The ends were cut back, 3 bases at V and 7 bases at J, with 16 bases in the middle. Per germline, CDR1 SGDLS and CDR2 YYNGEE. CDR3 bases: TGTGCCAGCAGCGGAACAGGGTCGCGGGGTGAAAAACTGTTTTTT. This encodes CASSGTGSRGEKLFF. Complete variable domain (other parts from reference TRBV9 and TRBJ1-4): DSGVTQTPKHLITATGQRVTLRCSPRSGDLSVYWYQQSLDQGLQFLIQYYNGEERAKGNILERFSAQQFPDLHSELNLSSLELGDSALYFCASSGTGSRGEKLFFGSGTQLSVL.

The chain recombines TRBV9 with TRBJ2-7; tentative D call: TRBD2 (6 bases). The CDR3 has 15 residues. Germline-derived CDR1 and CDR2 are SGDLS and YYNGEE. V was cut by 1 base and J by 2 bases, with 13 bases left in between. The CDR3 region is CASSVKSGVTYEQYF. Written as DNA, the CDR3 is TGTGCCAGCAGCGTAAAATCGGGGGTTACCTACGAGCAGTACTTC.

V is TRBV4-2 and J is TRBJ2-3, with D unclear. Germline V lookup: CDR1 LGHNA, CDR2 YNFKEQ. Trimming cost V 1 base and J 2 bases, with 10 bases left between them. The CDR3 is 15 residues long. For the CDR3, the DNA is TGTGCCAGCAGCCAAGTGTTACTGTCCACAGATACGCAGTATTTT. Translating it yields CASSQVLLSTDTQYF.

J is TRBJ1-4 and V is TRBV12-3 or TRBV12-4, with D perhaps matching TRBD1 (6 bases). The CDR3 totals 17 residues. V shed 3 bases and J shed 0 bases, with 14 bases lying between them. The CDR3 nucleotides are TGTGCCAGCAGTTTCCAGGACAGAATTGCAACTAATGAAAAACTGTTTTTT. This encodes CASSFQDRIATNEKLFF.

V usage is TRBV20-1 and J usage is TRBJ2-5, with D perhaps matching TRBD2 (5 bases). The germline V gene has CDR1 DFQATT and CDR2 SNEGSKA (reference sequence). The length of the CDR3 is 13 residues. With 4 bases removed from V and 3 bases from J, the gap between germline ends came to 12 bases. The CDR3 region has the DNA TGCAGTGCTATCAGTACTAGAGAAGAGACCCAGTACTTC. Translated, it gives CSAISTREETQYF.

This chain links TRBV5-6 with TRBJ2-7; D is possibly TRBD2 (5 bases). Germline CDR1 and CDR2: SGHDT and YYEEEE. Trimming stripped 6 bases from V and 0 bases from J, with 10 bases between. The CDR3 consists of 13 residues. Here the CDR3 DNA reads TGTGCCAGCACCGGACTTGACTCCTACGAGCAGTACTTC. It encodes CASTGLDSYEQYF.

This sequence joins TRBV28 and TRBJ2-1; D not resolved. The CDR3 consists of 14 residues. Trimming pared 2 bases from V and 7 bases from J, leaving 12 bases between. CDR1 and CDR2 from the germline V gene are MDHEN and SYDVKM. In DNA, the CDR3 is TGTGCCAGCAGTTTAGGCCTACAAATAAATGAGCAGTTCTTC. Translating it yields CASSLGLQINEQFF.

In DNA form, the CDR3 reads TGTGCCAGCAGCGCGGACCTCGGGGGGTACAATGAGCAGTACTTC. This gives the protein CASSADLGGYNEQYF. The V gene is TRBV9, the J gene TRBJ2-5; 7 nucleotides align to TRBD2. J lost 11 bases, V lost 3 bases, and 16 bases had no gene match. Per the germline V gene, CDR1 is SGDLS and CDR2 is YYNGEE. This CDR3 region has 15 residues. Full variable domain (rest looked up from reference TRBV9 and TRBJ2-5): DSGVTQTPKHLITATGQRVTLRCSPRSGDLSVYWYQQSLDQGLQFLIQYYNGEERAKGNILERFSAQQFPDLHSELNLSSLELGDSALYFCASSADLGGYNEQYFGPGTRLLVL.

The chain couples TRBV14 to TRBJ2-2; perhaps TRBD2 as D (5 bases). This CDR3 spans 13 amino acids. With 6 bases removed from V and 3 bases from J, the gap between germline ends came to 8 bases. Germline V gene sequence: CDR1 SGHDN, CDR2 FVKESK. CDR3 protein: CASRTGYTGELFF. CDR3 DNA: TGTGCCAGCAGAACGGGGTACACCGGGGAGCTGTTTTTT. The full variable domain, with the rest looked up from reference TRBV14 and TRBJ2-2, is EAGVTQFPSHSVIEKGQTVTLRCDPISGHDNLYWYRRVMGKEIKFLLHFVKESKQDESGMPNNRFLAERTGGTYSTLKVQPAELEDSGVYFCASRTGYTGELFFGEGSRLTVL.

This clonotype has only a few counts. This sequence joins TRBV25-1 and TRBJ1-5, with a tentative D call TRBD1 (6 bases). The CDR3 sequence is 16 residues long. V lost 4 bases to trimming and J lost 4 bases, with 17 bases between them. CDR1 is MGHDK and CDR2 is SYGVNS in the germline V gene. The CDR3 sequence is CASSGPEQGRNQPQHF. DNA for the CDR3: TGTGCCAGCAGTGGGCCCGAACAGGGACGGAATCAGCCCCAGCATTTT.

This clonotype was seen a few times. In DNA form, the CDR3 reads TGTGCCAGCAAGGACAGGGGGGTCGATGAGCAGTTCTTC. This encodes CASKDRGVDEQFF. J is TRBJ2-1 and V is TRBV12-3 or TRBV12-4; 10 nucleotides line up with TRBD1. With 7 bases clipped from V and 8 bases from J, the junction kept 5 bases outside the gene matches. The length of the CDR3 is 13 residues.

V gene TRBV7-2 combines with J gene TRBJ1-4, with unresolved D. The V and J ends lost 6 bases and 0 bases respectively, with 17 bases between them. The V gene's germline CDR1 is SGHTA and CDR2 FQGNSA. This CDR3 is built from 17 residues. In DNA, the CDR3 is TGTGCCAGCAGTTCATCTACGGGGTCTGCAACTAATGAAAAACTGTTTTTT. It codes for CASSSSTGSATNEKLFF. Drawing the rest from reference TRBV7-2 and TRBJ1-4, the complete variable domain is GAGVSQSPSNKVTEKGKDVELRCDPISGHTALYWYRQSLGQGLEFLIYFQGNSAPDKSGLPSDRFSAERTGGSVSTLTIQRTQQEDSAVYLCASSSSTGSATNEKLFFGSGTQLSVL.

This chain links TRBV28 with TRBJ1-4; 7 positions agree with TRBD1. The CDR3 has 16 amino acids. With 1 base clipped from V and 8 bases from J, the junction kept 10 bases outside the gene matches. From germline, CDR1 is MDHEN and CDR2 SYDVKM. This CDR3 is CASSLLARGRGEKLFF. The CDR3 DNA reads TGTGCCAGCAGTTTATTAGCGAGGGGGCGAGGGGAAAAACTGTTTTTT.

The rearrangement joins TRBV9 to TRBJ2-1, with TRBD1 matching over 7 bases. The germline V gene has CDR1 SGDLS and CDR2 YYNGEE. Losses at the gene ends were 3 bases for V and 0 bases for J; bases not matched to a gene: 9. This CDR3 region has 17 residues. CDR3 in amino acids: CASSDYQTGSSYNEQFF. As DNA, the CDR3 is TGTGCCAGCAGCGATTATCAGACAGGGAGCTCCTACAATGAGCAGTTCTTC.

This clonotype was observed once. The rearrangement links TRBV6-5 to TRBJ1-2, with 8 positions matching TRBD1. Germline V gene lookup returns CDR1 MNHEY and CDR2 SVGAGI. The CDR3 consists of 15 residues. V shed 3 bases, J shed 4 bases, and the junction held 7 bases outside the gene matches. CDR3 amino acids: CASSYYDRGGYGYTF. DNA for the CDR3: TGTGCCAGCAGTTATTACGACAGGGGTGGCTATGGCTACACCTTC.

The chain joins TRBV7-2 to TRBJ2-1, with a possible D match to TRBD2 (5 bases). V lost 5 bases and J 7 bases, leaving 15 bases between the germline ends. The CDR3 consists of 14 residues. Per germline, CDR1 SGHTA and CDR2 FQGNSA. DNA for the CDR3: TGTGCCAGCAGCGGCGGGCAGGCGAGAAATGAGCAGTTCTTC. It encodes CASSGGQARNEQFF.

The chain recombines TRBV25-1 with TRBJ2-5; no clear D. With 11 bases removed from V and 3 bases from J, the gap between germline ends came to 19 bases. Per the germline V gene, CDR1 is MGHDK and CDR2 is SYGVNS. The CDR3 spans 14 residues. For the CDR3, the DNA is TGTGCCCACTTCCCCACAATCGCGGAAGAGACCCAGTACTTC. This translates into CAHFPTIAEETQYF.

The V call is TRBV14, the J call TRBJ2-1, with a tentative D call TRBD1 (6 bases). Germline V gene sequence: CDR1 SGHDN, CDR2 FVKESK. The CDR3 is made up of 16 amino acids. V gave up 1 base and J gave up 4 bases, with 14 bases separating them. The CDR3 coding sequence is TGTGCCAGCAGCCAAGGGGGGACACCCCCGTACAATGAGCAGTTCTTC. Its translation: CASSQGGTPPYNEQFF.

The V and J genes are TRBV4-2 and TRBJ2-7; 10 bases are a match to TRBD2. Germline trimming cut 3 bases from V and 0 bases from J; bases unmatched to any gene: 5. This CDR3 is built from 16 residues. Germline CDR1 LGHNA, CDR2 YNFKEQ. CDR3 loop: CASSHPGLADSYEQYF. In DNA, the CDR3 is TGTGCCAGCAGCCACCCTGGACTAGCGGACTCCTACGAGCAGTACTTC.

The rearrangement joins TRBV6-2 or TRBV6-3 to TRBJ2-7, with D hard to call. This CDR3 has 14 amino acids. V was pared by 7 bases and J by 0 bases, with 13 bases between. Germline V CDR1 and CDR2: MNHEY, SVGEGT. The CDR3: CASTVGSYSYEQYF. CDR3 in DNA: TGTGCCAGCACCGTGGGTAGTTACTCCTACGAGCAGTACTTC.

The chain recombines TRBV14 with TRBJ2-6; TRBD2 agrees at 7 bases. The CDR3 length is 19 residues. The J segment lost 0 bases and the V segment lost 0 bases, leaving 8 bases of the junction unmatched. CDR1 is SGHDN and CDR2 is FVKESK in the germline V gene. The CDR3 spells CASSQDRLAVNSGANVLTF. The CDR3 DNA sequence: TGTGCCAGCAGCCAAGATCGTCTAGCGGTGAACTCTGGGGCCAACGTCCTGACTTTC. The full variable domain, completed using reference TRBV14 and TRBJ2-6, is EAGVTQFPSHSVIEKGQTVTLRCDPISGHDNLYWYRRVMGKEIKFLLHFVKESKQDESGMPNNRFLAERTGGTYSTLKVQPAELEDSGVYFCASSQDRLAVNSGANVLTFGAGSRLTVL.

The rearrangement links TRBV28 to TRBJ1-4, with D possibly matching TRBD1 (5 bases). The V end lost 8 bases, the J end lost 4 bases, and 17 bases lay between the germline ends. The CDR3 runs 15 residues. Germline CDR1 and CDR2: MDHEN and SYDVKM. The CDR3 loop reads CASQSRQGYNEKLFF. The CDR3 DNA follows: TGTGCCAGCCAGTCTCGGCAGGGCTATAATGAAAAACTGTTTTTT. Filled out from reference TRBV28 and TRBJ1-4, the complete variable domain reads DVKVTQSSRYLVKRTGEKVFLECVQDMDHENMFWYRQDPGLGLRLIYFSYDVKMKEKGDIPEGYSVSREKKERFSLILESASTNQTSMYLCASQSRQGYNEKLFFGSGTQLSVL.

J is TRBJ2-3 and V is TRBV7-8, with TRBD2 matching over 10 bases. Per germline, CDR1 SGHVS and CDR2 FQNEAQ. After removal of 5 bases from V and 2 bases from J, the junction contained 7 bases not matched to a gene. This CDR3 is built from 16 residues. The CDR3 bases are TGTGCCAGCAGCACCCCCGGGACTAGCGTCACAGATACGCAGTATTTT. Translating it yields CASSTPGTSVTDTQYF. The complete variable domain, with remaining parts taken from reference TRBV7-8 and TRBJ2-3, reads GAGVSQSPRYKVAKRGQDVALRCDPISGHVSLFWYQQALGQGPEFLTYFQNEAQLDKSGLPSDRFFAERPEGSVSTLKIQRTQQEDSAVYLCASSTPGTSVTDTQYFGPGTRLTVL.

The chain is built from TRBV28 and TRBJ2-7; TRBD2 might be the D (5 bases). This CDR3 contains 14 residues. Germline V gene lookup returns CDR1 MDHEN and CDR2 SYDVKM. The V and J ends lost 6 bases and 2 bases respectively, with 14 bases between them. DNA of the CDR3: TGTGCCAGCAGCCCTGAACTAGGGACCTACGAGCAGTACTTC. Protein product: CASSPELGTYEQYF. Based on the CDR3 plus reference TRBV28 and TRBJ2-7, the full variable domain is DVKVTQSSRYLVKRTGEKVFLECVQDMDHENMFWYRQDPGLGLRLIYFSYDVKMKEKGDIPEGYSVSREKKERFSLILESASTNQTSMYLCASSPELGTYEQYFGPGTRLTVT.

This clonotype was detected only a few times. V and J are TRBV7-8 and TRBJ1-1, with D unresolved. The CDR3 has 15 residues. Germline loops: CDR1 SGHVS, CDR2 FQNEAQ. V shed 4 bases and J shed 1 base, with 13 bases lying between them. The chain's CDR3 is CASSWSPNANTEAFF. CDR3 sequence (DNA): TGTGCCAGCAGCTGGAGCCCCAACGCGAACACTGAAGCTTTCTTT.

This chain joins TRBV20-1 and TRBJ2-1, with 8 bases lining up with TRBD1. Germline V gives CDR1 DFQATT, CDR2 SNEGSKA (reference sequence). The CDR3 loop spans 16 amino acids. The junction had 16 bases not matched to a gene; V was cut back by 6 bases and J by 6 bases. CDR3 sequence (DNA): TGCAGTGCCACCCTTCCGACAGGGGCCGCCCCCAATGAGCAGTTCTTC. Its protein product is CSATLPTGAAPNEQFF.

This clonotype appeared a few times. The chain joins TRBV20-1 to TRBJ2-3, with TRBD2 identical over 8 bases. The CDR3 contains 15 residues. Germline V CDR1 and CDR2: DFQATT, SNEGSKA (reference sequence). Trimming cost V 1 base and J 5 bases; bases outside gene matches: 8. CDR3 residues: CSARAGGRYRDTQYF. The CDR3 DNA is TGCAGTGCTAGAGCGGGGGGGCGTTATAGAGATACGCAGTATTTT.